Following are 9 T cell receptor beta chains from one sample sequenced in a study of patients and donors after allogeneic stem cell transplantation. MiXCR, applied by TCRdb to the RT-PCR reads, yields one record per CDR3 protein. The repertoire consists of approximately 200,000 distinct CDR3 sequences, with about 37% occurring once and the leading ten covering more than 9%. Material: blood, either unsorted or a sorted T cell fraction (not recorded which). These receptors all come from a human donor who was either an allogeneic HSCT recipient or a stem cell or donor lymphocyte infusion donor (not recorded which). It is not recorded whose cells these are; they may come from a transplant donor.

This clonotype was recorded only once. The chain couples TRBV27 to TRBJ2-7; D might be TRBD1 or TRBD2, each matching 5 bases. The CDR3 covers 14 residues. The germline CDR1 and CDR2 sequences are MNHEY and SMNVEV (reference sequence). Trimming removed 8 bases at V and 4 bases at J, with 18 bases between. The CDR3 DNA is TGTGCCAGCTGCGAACGGGGCGCAGGGTACGAGCAGTACTTC. Translation gives CASCERGAGYEQYF.

Only a few counts were recorded for this clonotype. CDR3 DNA sequence: TGTGCCAGCAGTTCACGGACCTTCGGCTACACCTTC. Encoded protein: CASSSRTFGYTF. This chain links TRBV7-2 with TRBJ1-2; D gene uncertain. From germline, CDR1 is SGHTA and CDR2 FQGNSA. V was pared by 6 bases and J by 8 bases, with 13 bases between. This CDR3 has 12 amino acids.

This clonotype was detected a few times. The chain uses TRBV20-1 and TRBJ1-5; a possible D gene is TRBD1 (6 bases). The CDR3 contains 13 residues. V gave up 2 bases and J gave up 5 bases, with 10 bases separating them. CDR1 is DFQATT and CDR2 is SNEGSKA in the germline V gene (reference sequence). The CDR3 region is CSARRQVDQPQHF. Here the CDR3 DNA reads TGCAGTGCTAGAAGACAGGTAGATCAGCCCCAGCATTTT.

The J gene is TRBJ2-4, the V gene TRBV12-3 or TRBV12-4; TRBD2 matches at 8 bases. The CDR3 runs 15 residues. V was clipped by 3 bases and J by 8 bases; unmatched bases: 9. This CDR3 reads CASSFGAGEWDIQYF. The CDR3 DNA sequence: TGTGCCAGCAGTTTTGGAGCGGGGGAATGGGACATTCAGTACTTC.

V is TRBV7-2 and J is TRBJ2-3; D remains unclear. The CDR3 has 15 residues. Germline-derived CDR1 and CDR2 are SGHTA and FQGNSA. Trimming took 1 base from V and 2 from J, leaving 10 bases between them. CDR3 bases: TGTGCCAGCAGCTTAGTGAGAACCTACACAGATACGCAGTATTTT. The encoded protein is CASSLVRTYTDTQYF.

The chain couples TRBV28 to TRBJ1-3; D unclear. Deletions cut 5 bases from V and 0 bases from J, with 8 bases between. CDR3 length equals 14 residues. CDR1 and CDR2 (germline): MDHEN, SYDVKM. The CDR3 loop is CASSPMVSGNTIYF. The DNA for the CDR3 is TGTGCCAGCAGTCCTATGGTCTCTGGAAACACCATATATTTT.

This chain uses TRBV4-3 with TRBJ1-6; no firm D call. The CDR3 totals 12 residues. Germline V gene data show CDR1 as LGHNA and CDR2 as YSLEER. Trimming took 0 bases from V and 13 from J, leaving 7 bases between them. The CDR3 region is CASSQEQSPLHF. The CDR3 DNA sequence: TGCGCCAGCAGCCAAGAACAGTCGCCCCTCCACTTT.

The V call is TRBV12-3 or TRBV12-4, the J call TRBJ1-1, with unresolved D. This CDR3 has 15 residues. V lost 7 bases and J 0 bases, leaving 15 bases between the germline ends. The CDR3: CASIPSTPMNTEAFF. The CDR3 DNA is TGTGCCAGCATTCCCTCGACACCTATGAACACTGAAGCTTTCTTT.

The chain is built from TRBV6-6 and TRBJ2-1; D might be TRBD2 (6 bases). Looked up from germline, CDR1 is MNHNY and CDR2 is SVGAGI (reference sequence). V lost 6 bases to trimming and J lost 7 bases, with 19 bases between them. The CDR3 spans 15 residues. The CDR3 coding sequence is TGTGCCAGCAGGCCCGGGAGTGGGGTCTGGAATGAGCAGTTCTTC. This sequence encodes CASRPGSGVWNEQFF.